This note documents a single T cell receptor (beta chain) sequence. This entry is derived from a study of control samples from healthy donors and cancer patients. TCRdb's copy holds only in-frame clones and misses some; the assay was immunoSEQ multiplex PCR. The sample carries about 20,000 clones, 70% to 90% recorded once. Germline values: CDR1 LNHDA, CDR2 SQIVND (reference sequence). The CDR3 contains 16 residues. Germline trimming cut 0 bases from V and 10 bases from J; bases unmatched to any gene: 6. The sequencing input was PBMCs. The sequence came from a man aged 60-69 years with head and neck cancer. The chain employs TRBV19 and TRBJ1-6; 10 bases align to TRBD1. The CDR3 bases are TGTGCCAGTAGTATAGAGGGGACAGGGGTGGGCTCACCCCTCCACTTT. This encodes CASSIEGTGVGSPLHF.